This TCR beta chain came from a study of shared clonotypes between healthy human individuals. Across the study: Those who served as donors were a couple of women and a few men between the ages of 18 and 49.

This table comes from immunoSEQ multiplex PCR, and its TCRdb copy is limited to in-frame clones, with some not included. The repertoire holds about 2.4 million clones, with under 95% as singletons. The source of this sequence is a man aged 18 to 35 in good health. Some clones in this sample may be carry-over from other donors' samples. The specimen sequenced was naive CD4+ T cells from PBMCs. Subset reported: CD45RA+ positively selected.

The CDR3 DNA follows: TGCGCCAGCAGCCCCCAGGATCCAAGGGTTACCGAGCAGTACTTC. Translation: CASSPQDPRVTEQYF. V gene TRBV4-1 combines with J gene TRBJ2-5; D uncertain. The J call may be mistaken, given a closer DNA end match to TRBJ2-7. The germline CDR1 and CDR2 sequences are MGHRA and YSYEKL. This CDR3 comprises 15 residues.